The 29 T cell receptor beta chains in this list originate from one sample, sequenced in a study of technical replicates of blood from a handful of donors. TCRdb keeps only in-frame clones here, not all; method: immunoSEQ multiplex PCR. Of 79,000 or so clones in the sample, about nine tenths are singletons; the top ten hold about 0.4%. Sequencing was done on a sample of T cells isolated from PBMCs. The receptors here all came from a human donor in good health.

The J gene is TRBJ2-2, the V gene TRBV5-1; D possibly corresponds to TRBD1 (6 bases). CDR1 and CDR2 (germline): SGHRS, YFSETQ. Trimming left V 0 bases short and J 5 bases short, with 17 bases between. CDR3 length: 17 residues. The CDR3 here is CASSLDPPGHMTGELFF. CDR3 coding DNA: TGCGCCAGCAGCTTGGATCCCCCGGGACATATGACCGGGGAGCTGTTTTTT.

The V gene is TRBV19, the J gene TRBJ2-7, with D possibly TRBD2 on 7 matching bases. V lost 7 bases, J lost 3 bases, and 25 bases lay in between. CDR1 and CDR2 (germline): LNHDA, SQIVND (reference sequence). The CDR3 totals 17 residues. CDR3 coding DNA: TGTGCCAGTACGTCTCCCCACAGGGAAGGGGGGGGCTACGAGCAGTACTTC. Protein: CASTSPHREGGGYEQYF.

This sequence joins TRBV25-1 and TRBJ1-1, with D possibly being TRBD1 (6 bases). CDR3 length: 13 amino acids. Trimming took off 5 bases at V and 5 bases at J, with 12 bases between the two ends. The germline CDR1 and CDR2 sequences are MGHDK and SYGVNS. The CDR3 nucleotides read TGTGCCAGCAGTAGCGGGGGCGGGACTGAAGCTTTCTTT. It yields the protein CASSSGGGTEAFF. Full variable domain (missing parts from reference TRBV25-1 and TRBJ1-1): EADIYQTPRYLVIGTGKKITLECSQTMGHDKMYWYQQDPGMELHLIHYSYGVNSTEKGDLSSESTVSRIRTEHFPLTLESARPSHTSQYLCASSSGGGTEAFFGQGTRLTVV.

V is TRBV4-1 and J is TRBJ2-3, with D possibly matching TRBD2 (8 bases). CDR1 and CDR2 (germline): MGHRA, YSYEKL. The CDR3 runs to 15 residues. V was cut by 3 bases and J by 6 bases, with 16 bases left in between. The CDR3 sequence: CASSQTGGTADTQYF. DNA of the CDR3: TGCGCCAGCAGCCAGACGGGAGGGACAGCGGATACGCAGTATTTT.

The chain joins TRBV5-6 to TRBJ1-5; 10 bases map to TRBD1. The CDR3 contains 14 residues. V gave up 4 bases and J gave up 4 bases; unmatched junction bases: 2. Germline V gene sequence: CDR1 SGHDT, CDR2 YYEEEE. Written as DNA, the CDR3 is TGTGCCAGCAGCCAGGGACAGGGGAATCAGCCCCAGCATTTT. Residues: CASSQGQGNQPQHF.

The V gene is TRBV29-1, the J gene TRBJ2-1; 9 bases agree with TRBD2. Trimming took 6 bases from V and 2 from J; bases not matched to a gene: 5. This CDR3 has 14 amino acids. CDR1 is SQVTM and CDR2 is ANQGSEA in the germline V gene. CDR3 sequence reads: CSVPSGRPYNEQFF. The CDR3 DNA reads as TGCAGCGTCCCGAGCGGGAGGCCCTACAATGAGCAGTTCTTC.

This chain joins TRBV15 and TRBJ2-7, with 7 bases lining up with TRBD1. CDR1 LNHNV and CDR2 YYDKDF come from the germline V gene (reference sequence). Germline trimming cut 5 bases from V and 2 bases from J; bases unmatched to any gene: 9. The CDR3 consists of 15 residues. DNA of the CDR3: TGTGCCACCAGCCCTACCCGGACAGGAACCTACGAGCAGTACTTC. The encoded protein is CATSPTRTGTYEQYF.

This chain joins TRBV13 and TRBJ2-7; tentative D call: TRBD2 (5 bases). The germline V and J ends were trimmed by 0 bases and 2 bases, with 20 bases remaining between them. Germline assignment: CDR1 PRHDT and CDR2 FYEKMQ (reference sequence). The CDR3 totals 18 residues. CDR3 region: CASSLGLDPSLITYEQYF. CDR3 DNA sequence: TGTGCCAGCAGCTTAGGCCTGGATCCTAGCTTGATTACCTACGAGCAGTACTTC.

V gene TRBV10-3 combines with J gene TRBJ2-1; 10 bases are shared with TRBD1. CDR3 length: 17 amino acids. V shed 4 bases and J 4 bases; nucleotides not matched to a gene: 10. Germline V gene sequence: CDR1 ENHRY, CDR2 SYGVKD. CDR3 protein: CAISASGGQGVYNEQFF. CDR3 in DNA: TGTGCCATCAGTGCTTCGGGCGGACAGGGGGTTTACAATGAGCAGTTCTTC.

The rearrangement links TRBV5-6 to TRBJ2-5; the D gene is possibly TRBD2 (6 bases). This CDR3 spans 15 amino acids. Germline-derived CDR1 and CDR2 are SGHDT and YYEEEE. V was cut by 2 bases and J by 2 bases, with 13 bases left in between. Here the CDR3 reads CASSLPGLIQETQYF. Here the CDR3 DNA reads TGTGCCAGCAGCTTACCGGGACTGATACAAGAGACCCAGTACTTC.

Only a few counts were recorded for this clone. The gene calls are TRBV9 and TRBJ1-1, with 9 bases fitting TRBD1. The CDR3 consists of 13 residues. Germline V lookup: CDR1 SGDLS, CDR2 YYNGEE. V lost 2 bases, J lost 9 bases, and 5 bases stayed unmatched. CDR3 amino acids: CASSVGTGWKAFF. The CDR3 nucleotides read TGTGCCAGCAGCGTCGGGACAGGGTGGAAAGCTTTCTTT.

V gene TRBV27 combines with J gene TRBJ2-1; maybe TRBD1 (6 bases). There are 15 residues in the CDR3. The V and J ends lost 2 bases and 3 bases respectively, with 11 bases between them. Germline CDR1 and CDR2: MNHEY and SMNVEV (reference sequence). The CDR3 loop is CASSLRTAIYNEQFF. In DNA form, the CDR3 reads TGTGCCAGCAGTTTAAGGACAGCTATCTACAATGAGCAGTTCTTC.

In DNA, the CDR3 is TGTGCCAGCAGCTTTGGGGACAGGGGGCCGACCGGGGAGCTGTTTTTT. Protein sequence: CASSFGDRGPTGELFF. The chain links TRBV7-9 to TRBJ2-2; 12 bases line up with TRBD1. The length of the CDR3 is 16 residues. Germline values: CDR1 SEHNR, CDR2 FQNEAQ (reference sequence). J gave up 5 bases and V 3 bases, and 4 bases lay outside the gene matches. Supplemented by reference TRBV7-9 and TRBJ2-2, the full variable domain reads DTGVSQNPRHKITKRGQNVTFRCDPISEHNRLYWYRQTLGQGPEFLTYFQNEAQLEKSRLLSDRFSAERPKGSFSTLEIQRTEQGDSAMYLCASSFGDRGPTGELFFGEGSRLTVL.

This clone appeared a few times. This chain joins TRBV29-1 and TRBJ1-1, with a weak D call TRBD1 (6 bases). Germline V CDR1 and CDR2: SQVTM, ANQGSEA. The V end was cut by 4 bases, the J end by 4 bases, with 7 bases between. There are 11 residues in the CDR3. The CDR3 loop reads CSVVRGTEAFF. CDR3 bases: TGCAGCGTTGTCAGGGGCACTGAAGCTTTCTTT.

This rearrangement joins TRBV30 to TRBJ2-7; 10 nucleotides match TRBD1. V lost 8 bases, J lost 3 bases, and 16 bases stayed unmatched. CDR1 GTSNPN and CDR2 SVGIG come from the germline V gene (reference sequence). The CDR3 loop spans 16 amino acids. The CDR3 bases are TGTGCCGGCTCAGTGGGGGGGGACAGGGGTGTCTACGAGCAGTACTTC. Residues: CAGSVGGDRGVYEQYF.

V usage is TRBV2 and J usage is TRBJ2-1; D ambiguous. The CDR3 is 14 amino acids. Trimming cost V 8 bases and J 3 bases, with 14 bases left between them. Germline CDR1 is SNHLY and CDR2 is FYNNEI. The CDR3: CASLDTAFYNEQFF. The DNA of the CDR3 is TGTGCCAGCTTAGACACGGCATTCTACAATGAGCAGTTCTTC.

CDR3 sequence: CASSMSDRSNQPQHF. The CDR3 coding sequence is TGTGCCAGTAGTATGTCGGACAGGAGCAATCAGCCCCAGCATTTT. The chain is built from TRBV19 and TRBJ1-5; the match to TRBD1 covers 7 bases. CDR1 and CDR2 (germline): LNHDA, SQIVND (reference sequence). CDR3 length: 15 residues. V shed 3 bases, J shed 1 base, and the junction held 3 bases outside the gene matches.

The rearrangement joins TRBV18 to TRBJ1-1, with D perhaps TRBD1 (6 bases). V shed 2 bases and J shed 0 bases, with 13 bases lying between them. Per the germline V gene, CDR1 is KGHSH and CDR2 is LQKENI. The CDR3 has 16 residues. Here the CDR3 reads CASSPNQGPMNTEAFF. The CDR3 nucleotides are TGTGCCAGCTCACCAAATCAGGGGCCCATGAACACTGAAGCTTTCTTT.

The chain combines TRBV5-1 with TRBJ2-7; TRBD1 matches at 7 bases. Germline CDR1 and CDR2: SGHRS and YFSETQ. The ends lost 4 bases at V and 2 bases at J; junction bases unmatched: 6. This CDR3 region has 14 residues. The CDR3 DNA sequence: TGCGCCAGCAGCGCCAGGGGGAATCCCTACGAGCAGTACTTC. Encoded protein: CASSARGNPYEQYF. The full variable domain, its missing parts supplied by reference TRBV5-1 and TRBJ2-7, is KAGVTQTPRYLIKTRGQQVTLSCSPISGHRSVSWYQQTPGQGLQFLFEYFSETQRNKGNFPGRFSGRQFSNSRSEMNVSTLELGDSALYLCASSARGNPYEQYFGPGTRLTVT.

The J gene is TRBJ1-2, the V gene TRBV6-6, with 8 nucleotides matching TRBD1. J was trimmed by 3 bases and V by 0 bases; bases with no gene match: 6. CDR3 length: 16 amino acids. Germline values: CDR1 MNHNY, CDR2 SVGAGI (reference sequence). CDR3 nucleotides: TGTGCCAGCAGTTACTCTACCGGACAGGGTTACTATGGCTACACCTTC. Its protein product is CASSYSTGQGYYGYTF.

CDR3 in amino acids: CASSAPGNEQFF. CDR3 DNA: TGTGCCAGCAGTGCCCCCGGGAATGAGCAGTTCTTC. The chain has TRBV6-5 and TRBJ2-1, with D hard to call. Looked up from germline, CDR1 is MNHEY and CDR2 is SVGAGI. The CDR3 is 12 residues long. V lost 5 bases, J lost 7 bases, and 9 bases lay in between.

This clone was seen once. J is TRBJ2-1 and V is TRBV7-2, with 7 bases identical to TRBD2. The CDR3 is 15 amino acids. Germline lookup yields CDR1 SGHTA and CDR2 FQGNSA. The V segment lost 5 bases and the J segment 4 bases; nucleotides outside the gene matches: 8. The CDR3 region is CASSLSGGIYNEQFF. The CDR3 DNA sequence: TGTGCCAGCAGCCTGTCGGGGGGAATATACAATGAGCAGTTCTTC.

This clone occurred once. The chain has TRBV30 and TRBJ2-3, with 12 bases aligning to TRBD2. After removal of 3 bases from V and 5 bases from J, the junction contained 3 bases not matched to a gene. This CDR3 is 14 amino acids long. Germline V lookup: CDR1 GTSNPN, CDR2 SVGIG (reference sequence). Written as DNA, the CDR3 is TGTGCCTGGAGACTAGCGGGAGGAAAAGATACGCAGTATTTT. Its translation is CAWRLAGGKDTQYF.

This sequence joins TRBV4-3 and TRBJ2-4, with a tentative D call TRBD1 (6 bases). V gave up 0 bases and J gave up 8 bases, with 26 bases separating them. The CDR3 consists of 19 residues. CDR1 and CDR2 from the germline V gene are LGHNA and YSLEER. The CDR3 spells CASSQEIETGRGNIDIQYF. The DNA for the CDR3 is TGCGCCAGCAGCCAAGAAATAGAAACGGGCAGGGGTAATATCGACATTCAGTACTTC.

J is TRBJ2-3 and V is TRBV7-2, with TRBD1 identical over 11 bases. Germline CDR1 and CDR2: SGHTA and FQGNSA. V lost 1 base and J lost 2; bases outside the gene matches: 5. The CDR3 is 17 residues long. CDR3 amino acids: CASSLGTGGPTTDTQYF. The DNA for the CDR3 is TGTGCCAGCAGCTTAGGGACAGGGGGCCCTACCACAGATACGCAGTATTTT.

As concerns this clone: The junction departs from germline at one end; a sequencing error may be responsible. This chain uses TRBV7-9 with TRBJ2-7, with D possibly being TRBD2 (6 bases). Germline CDR1 reads SEHNR; CDR2 reads FQNEAQ (reference sequence). This CDR3 is built from 14 residues. CDR3 amino acids: CASSLGLPLGGGFF. CDR3 nucleotide sequence: TGTGCCAGCAGCTTAGGACTCCCGCTGGGGGGTGGATTCTTC.

The chain is built from TRBV6-5 and TRBJ2-3; D might be TRBD2 (5 bases). V was pared by 0 bases and J by 0 bases, with 10 bases between. The germline V gene has CDR1 MNHEY and CDR2 SVGAGI. This CDR3 has 16 amino acids. The CDR3 here is CASSYSWRTSTDTQYF. CDR3 coding DNA: TGTGCCAGCAGTTACTCATGGCGGACTAGCACAGATACGCAGTATTTT.

The genes are TRBV4-2 and TRBJ2-2, with 9 bases identical to TRBD2. The V and J ends lost 1 base and 0 bases, in that order; junction bases with no gene match: 3. The CDR3 has 17 amino acids. Germline loops: CDR1 LGHNA, CDR2 YNFKEQ. The CDR3 reads CASSQVAGAPNTGELFF. Written as DNA, the CDR3 is TGTGCCAGCAGCCAAGTAGCGGGAGCCCCGAACACCGGGGAGCTGTTTTTT.

The chain links TRBV7-2 to TRBJ1-2; 11 positions match TRBD1. Unmatched junction bases numbered 11, after V lost 8 bases and J lost 3 bases. The CDR3 length is 16 residues. CDR1 is SGHTA, CDR2 FQGNSA, per germline. The CDR3 nucleotides are TGTGCCAGCTTAGAGAGGACAGGGGGCGCCCACTATGGCTACACCTTC. The encoded protein is CASLERTGGAHYGYTF.